Presented here are 17 T cell receptor beta chains from one specimen sequenced in a study of tumor and adjacent non-tumor tissue in lung cancer. The library came from three nested PCR rounds adapted from ARM-PCR protocols. TCRdb re-derived calls from the multiplex PCR reads in MiXCR, one entry per CDR3 protein. This table has roughly 120,000 distinct CDR3 sequences, roughly 75% appearing once. The template was RNA from unsorted bulk tissue. Input material: lung tumor tissue. These TCRs come from a woman aged 60-75 years with non-small cell lung cancer.

Remarks on this clonotype: The conserved final phenylalanine or tryptophan is absent from the CDR3, which likely points to a read error. The chain has TRBV6-2 or TRBV6-3 and TRBJ2-5, with D perhaps being TRBD1 or TRBD2 (5 bases each). V was cut by 4 bases and J by 5 bases, with 17 bases left in between. CDR3 size: 15 residues. The germline gives CDR1 MNHEY, CDR2 SVGEGT. CDR3 sequence reads: CASSSLGTKGETQYI. The CDR3 nucleotides are TGTGCCAGCAGTTCCCTCGGGACCAAAGGCGAGACCCAGTACATC.

With regard to this clonotype: The CDR3 ends on some other residue instead of the conserved phenylalanine or tryptophan, so this is likely a read error. The chain is built from TRBV6-2 or TRBV6-3 and TRBJ2-7; D not resolved. The V gene's germline CDR1 is MNHEY and CDR2 SVGEGT. The CDR3 sequence is 16 residues long. The V end was cut by 0 bases, the J end by 3 bases, with 15 bases between. The CDR3 DNA reads as TGTGCCAGCAGTTACTCGTTACGGGCTCCTTACTACGAGCAGTACCTC. Amino acid sequence: CASSYSLRAPYYEQYL.

To note about this clonotype: This may be a read error: a much more frequent sequence differs by one nucleotide. CDR3 sequence (DNA): TGCAGCGTTGGGGTAGCGGAAGTACGGAACACCGGGGAGCTGTTTTTT. Protein: CSVGVAEVRNTGELFF. The chain joins TRBV29-1 to TRBJ2-2, with a possible D match to TRBD2 (6 bases). Germline V gene sequence: CDR1 SQVTM, CDR2 ANQGSEA. The CDR3 totals 16 residues. The V end lost 4 bases, the J end lost 1 base, and 16 bases lay between the germline ends.

The rearrangement joins TRBV11-2 to TRBJ2-2; D gene unclear. Trimming pared 5 bases from V and 3 bases from J, leaving 16 bases between. This CDR3 has 16 residues. The germline V gene has CDR1 SGHAT and CDR2 FQNNGV. CDR3 nucleotides: TGTGCCAGCAGCGTAGTATTTGTGGTGCACACCGGGGAGCTGTTTTTT. Protein product: CASSVVFVVHTGELFF.

Ten or more counts support this clonotype. This sequence joins TRBV20-1 and TRBJ2-1; 10 bases align to TRBD2. Germline V gene data show CDR1 as DFQATT and CDR2 as SNEGSKA (reference sequence). J was trimmed by 8 bases and V by 6 bases; bases with no gene match: 10. This CDR3 region has 14 residues. For the CDR3, the DNA is TGCAGTGCCACCCCTAGCGGGAGTTTCGATGAGCAGTTCTTC. Amino acids: CSATPSGSFDEQFF.

Concerning this clonotype: Just one base apart from a much larger clone, this may be a read error. The rearrangement uses TRBV6-6 and TRBJ2-3, with 11 nucleotides matching TRBD2. J was trimmed by 2 bases and V by 6 bases; bases with no gene match: 1. Germline assignment: CDR1 MNHNY and CDR2 SVGAGI (reference sequence). This CDR3 contains 14 residues. The chain's CDR3 is CASRLAGDTDTQYF. CDR3 nucleotides: TGTGCCAGCAGACTAGCGGGGGACACAGATACGCAGTATTTT.

This clonotype appeared a few times. The chain employs TRBV7-9 and TRBJ2-7; 9 bases agree with TRBD1. Germline CDR1 and CDR2: SEHNR and FQNEAQ (reference sequence). V was pared by 5 bases and J by 3 bases, with 8 bases of the junction left unmatched. The CDR3 length is 15 residues. The CDR3 is CASSPIGQGNYEQYF. The CDR3, as DNA: TGTGCCAGCAGCCCCATCGGACAGGGGAACTACGAGCAGTACTTC. The entire variable domain, with the rest obtained from reference TRBV7-9 and TRBJ2-7, is as follows: DTGVSQNPRHKITKRGQNVTFRCDPISEHNRLYWYRQTLGQGPEFLTYFQNEAQLEKSRLLSDRFSAERPKGSFSTLEIQRTEQGDSAMYLCASSPIGQGNYEQYFGPGTRLTVT.

To note about this clonotype: A much larger clone is a single base away; this may be a read error. The rearrangement joins TRBV6-6 to TRBJ2-7, with D unresolved. The CDR3 has 14 residues. Germline assignment: CDR1 MNHNY and CDR2 SVGAGI (reference sequence). DNA for the CDR3: TGTGCCAGCAGTTACTCGGAAGGGCCCTACGGGCAGTACTTC. Translated, it gives CASSYSEGPYGQYF.

A word on this clonotype: At one of its ends the junction is not consistent with the germline gene, which may arise from a read error. The chain recombines TRBV4-3 with TRBJ1-1; tentative D call: TRBD1 (5 bases). CDR3 length: 14 amino acids. CDR1 is LGHNA and CDR2 is YSLEER in the germline V gene. The CDR3 region is CASSQDTGSTKAIF. The CDR3 DNA sequence: TGCGCCAGCAGCCAAGATACAGGTTCCACAAAAGCTATCTTT.

Notes on this clonotype: Relative to the germline gene, one junction end is altered; a read error may explain this. The J gene is TRBJ2-3, the V gene TRBV6-1; 8 bases map to TRBD1. In germline, CDR1 is MNHNS, CDR2 SASEGT. The CDR3 covers 13 residues. The CDR3 nucleotides are TGTACCAGCAGTGGACAGGGTCGAGATACGCAGTATTTT. Residues: CTSSGQGRDTQYF.

The table lists this clonotype with many counts. This chain uses TRBV6-2 or TRBV6-3 with TRBJ2-4, with D perhaps given as TRBD1 or TRBD2 (5 bases each). CDR1 is MNHEY and CDR2 is SVGEGT in the germline V gene. Trimming stripped 4 bases from V and 2 bases from J, with 18 bases between. CDR3 length: 17 amino acids. CDR3 sequence (DNA): TGTGCCAGCAGTTCGACAGCCCGGGGCCGGACCAAAAACATTCAGTACTTC. It encodes CASSSTARGRTKNIQYF.

The genes are TRBV24-1 and TRBJ2-7; D might be TRBD1 (5 bases). The CDR3 contains 15 residues. Germline loops: CDR1 KGHDR, CDR2 SFDVKD. V dropped 2 bases and J dropped 1 base, with 11 bases sitting between them. This CDR3 reads CATSDSSDTSYEQYF. As DNA, the CDR3 is TGTGCCACCAGTGATTCATCGGACACTTCCTACGAGCAGTACTTC.

This clonotype was seen at least ten times. In DNA form, the CDR3 reads TGTGCCAGCAGTTACTCGAGGGGACAGGGGGAGACCCAGTACTTC. The encoded protein is CASSYSRGQGETQYF. The chain employs TRBV6-2 or TRBV6-3 and TRBJ2-5; 10 bases are shared with TRBD1. V was clipped by 0 bases and J by 5 bases; unmatched bases: 3. The CDR3 has 15 residues. Germline lookup yields CDR1 MNHEY and CDR2 SVGEGT.

About this clonotype itself: This may be a read error: a much more frequent sequence differs by one nucleotide. The CDR3 sequence: CASSPGTGVWTRELFF. In DNA, the CDR3 is TGCGCCAGCAGTCCCGGGACAGGGGTTTGGACCAGGGAGCTGTTTTTT. The J gene is TRBJ2-2, the V gene TRBV5-1; 10 bases are a match to TRBD1. Trimming removed 5 bases from V and 9 bases from J; junction bases left unmatched: 13. This CDR3 has 16 amino acids. The germline V gene has CDR1 SGHRS and CDR2 YFSETQ.

In regard to this clonotype: The germline gene is not matched at one end of the junction; a read error may be the cause. CDR3 region: CASTATGTASDTQYF. CDR3 nucleotide sequence: TGTGCCAGCACCGCCACCGGGACGGCCTCAGATACGCAATATTTT. The chain recombines TRBV11-2 with TRBJ2-3; D might be TRBD1 or TRBD2, each matching 5 bases. Germline CDR1 SGHAT, CDR2 FQNNGV. The CDR3 contains 15 residues. The variable domain in full, completed from reference TRBV11-2 and TRBJ2-3, reads EAGVAQSPRYKIIEKRQSVAFWCNPISGHATLYWYQQILGQGPKLLIQFQNNGVVDDSQLPKDRFSAERLKGVDSTLKIQPAKLEDSAVYLCASTATGTASDTQYFGPGTRLTVL.

A note on this clonotype: Lacking the conserved final phenylalanine or tryptophan, this CDR3 likely reflects a read error. This chain joins TRBV11-2 and TRBJ2-2; no definite D call. The V end lost 7 bases, the J end lost 5 bases, and 11 bases lay between the germline ends. The CDR3 covers 13 residues. CDR1 and CDR2 (germline): SGHAT, FQNNGV. In DNA, the CDR3 is TGTGCCAGCATCTTTTTCCAGACCGGGGAGCTGTTTTTG. Translated: CASIFFQTGELFL.

With respect to this clonotype: The junction does not match germline at one end; this may be a read error. The chain couples TRBV20-1 to TRBJ2-1; D tentatively fits TRBD1 or TRBD2 (5 bases each). The CDR3 sequence is 15 residues long. CDR1 and CDR2 (germline): DFQATT, SNEGSKA (reference sequence). The CDR3 is CSARIVGDPRYEQFF. The DNA for the CDR3 is TGCAGTGCTAGGATAGTGGGGGACCCCCGCTATGAGCAGTTCTTT.